This record looks at one T cell receptor (beta chain) sequence and its context. The sample originates from a study of blood T cell repertoires in COVID-19. Study information: Acute and convalescent COVID-19 specimens originated in the United States, Italy and Spain. In each case, the material was cDNA or gDNA derived from T cells, B-cell-depleted T cells, or PBMCs.

Measured with immunoSEQ multiplex PCR; TCRdb has only the in-frame clones, and not every one. The data contain 250,000 to 350,000 clones, nearly 90% of them seen just once; the ten biggest clones take up approximately 5.3%. Germline V CDR1 and CDR2: MNHEY, SMNVEV (reference sequence). The CDR3 has 14 residues. Trimming removed 0 bases from V and 11 bases from J; junction bases left unmatched: 8. This clonotype originated in a young woman who had recovered from COVID-19. What was sequenced was PBMCs or T cells enriched from blood (not recorded which). The rearrangement links TRBV27 to TRBJ1-1; 8 bases fit TRBD1. CDR3 loop: CASSLSRDRPFAFF. CDR3 nucleotide sequence: TGTGCCAGCAGTTTATCGAGGGACAGGCCGTTCGCTTTCTTT.